The T cell receptor (beta chain) described here comes from a study of cytomegalovirus exposure and HLA in healthy donors. The PCR employed 60 Vbeta primers together with 13 Jbeta primers. The data were produced by immunoSEQ multiplex PCR, yet TCRdb's version contains in-frame clones alone and is incomplete. The sample lists around 91,000 clones; about 68% were seen once. The CDR3 sequence is 16 residues long. CDR1 is KGHSH, CDR2 LQKENI, per germline. Trimming stripped 3 bases from V and 1 base from J, with 13 bases between. This clone was recorded a few times. V and J are TRBV18 and TRBJ1-5; D is unclear. Sequencing was performed on PBMCs. The clonotype originates from a human donor in good health. The CDR3 nucleotides read TGTGCCAGCTCACCCGTAGTCGACACGAGCAATCAGCCCCAGCATTTT. As protein: CASSPVVDTSNQPQHF.